The 20 T cell receptor beta chains below all came from one sample that was sequenced in a study of post-analysis software for immune sequencing data. Unique molecular identifiers were present in the TCR beta cDNA libraries. From the PCR reads, TCRdb called clonotypes with MiXCR, one entry per CDR3 protein. This table holds hundreds of thousands of distinct CDR3 sequences, 53% found once. Which antigens these TCRs recognize remains unknown. Study conclusions and caveats: The five TRBV segments detected at higher frequency in patients than in controls included TRBV5-6, TRBV5-1 and TRBV20-1.

The material sequenced was blood. The receptors stem from a girl aged 10 to 17 with multiple sclerosis.

This chain uses TRBV4-2 with TRBJ2-7; 9 nucleotides match TRBD2. The CDR3 sequence is 16 residues long. The germline V gene has CDR1 LGHNA and CDR2 YNFKEQ. J was trimmed by 4 bases and V by 2 bases; bases with no gene match: 9. The CDR3 coding sequence is TGTGCCAGCAGCCAAACCTCTAGCGGGGCGATGTACGAGCAGTACTTC. It is translated as CASSQTSSGAMYEQYF.

Here the CDR3 reads CSASREGPVTAQYF. The DNA for the CDR3 is TGCAGTGCTAGTCGTGAGGGGCCCGTTACCGCGCAGTACTTC. The V and J genes are TRBV20-1 and TRBJ2-7; D possibly matches TRBD1 or TRBD2 (5 bases each). The CDR3 is made up of 14 amino acids. Germline V gene lookup returns CDR1 DFQATT and CDR2 SNEGSKA (reference sequence). Trimming took off 3 bases at V and 9 bases at J, with 21 bases between the two ends.

The rearrangement links TRBV7-9 to TRBJ1-2; tentative D call: TRBD1 (6 bases). CDR1 is SEHNR and CDR2 is FQNEAQ in the germline V gene (reference sequence). This CDR3 spans 15 amino acids. V gave up 3 bases and J gave up 0 bases, with 11 bases separating them. The CDR3 protein is CASSFRDIANYGYTF. CDR3 coding DNA: TGTGCCAGCAGCTTCCGGGACATTGCTAACTATGGCTACACCTTC.

The chain is built from TRBV3-1 and TRBJ1-1; D possibly corresponds to TRBD1 (5 bases). V lost 5 bases and J lost 1, with 11 bases in between. Germline V lookup: CDR1 LGHDT, CDR2 YNNKEL (reference sequence). The CDR3 contains 14 residues. The CDR3 reads CASSSKGANTEAFF. The CDR3 coding sequence is TGTGCCAGCAGCTCTAAAGGGGCGAACACTGAAGCTTTCTTT.

The chain couples TRBV6-6 to TRBJ1-2; D possibly corresponds to TRBD1 (5 bases). Trimming pared 2 bases from V and 1 base from J, leaving 11 bases between. This CDR3 has 15 amino acids. Germline CDR1 and CDR2: MNHNY and SVGAGI (reference sequence). For the CDR3, the DNA is TGTGCCAGCAGTTACACCCTGGACATTAACTATGGCTACACCTTC. It yields the protein CASSYTLDINYGYTF.

This clonotype was observed many times. The V gene is TRBV5-1, the J gene TRBJ2-1; TRBD2 matches 7 bases. Trimming at V came to 4 bases and at J to 5 bases, leaving 15 bases not matched to a gene. Germline-derived CDR1 and CDR2 are SGHRS and YFSETQ. The CDR3 is made up of 17 amino acids. This CDR3 is CASSHNRSGINHNEQFF. CDR3 DNA: TGCGCCAGCAGCCACAACCGAAGCGGGATTAATCACAATGAGCAGTTCTTC.

In its sample, this clonotype was seen a few times. V gene TRBV20-1 combines with J gene TRBJ2-5; 7 positions match TRBD2. Germline assignment: CDR1 DFQATT and CDR2 SNEGSKA (reference sequence). The CDR3 spans 15 residues. V lost 2 bases, J lost 1 base, and 7 bases stayed unmatched. Here the CDR3 reads CSARQVSGTQETQYF. Here the CDR3 DNA reads TGCAGTGCTAGACAAGTGAGCGGGACCCAAGAGACCCAGTACTTC.

V gene TRBV11-2 combines with J gene TRBJ1-1; TRBD1 might be the D (6 bases). V lost 5 bases, J lost 3 bases, and 19 bases lay in between. In germline, CDR1 is SGHAT, CDR2 FQNNGV. CDR3 length: 16 amino acids. CDR3 region: CASSPRTQGTDTEAFF. The CDR3 DNA sequence: TGTGCCAGCAGCCCCCGGACCCAGGGGACTGACACTGAAGCTTTCTTT.

This chain connects TRBV29-1 to TRBJ2-1; tentative D call: TRBD2 (6 bases). CDR3 length equals 12 residues. Germline assignment: CDR1 SQVTM and CDR2 ANQGSEA. V was pared by 3 bases and J by 6 bases, with 9 bases between. The chain's CDR3 is CSVDKGGNEQFF. The CDR3 DNA follows: TGCAGCGTTGATAAGGGAGGCAATGAGCAGTTCTTC.

V is TRBV5-1 and J is TRBJ2-5; maybe TRBD1 (5 bases). The ends were cut back, 0 bases at V and 4 bases at J, with 19 bases in the middle. Per germline, CDR1 SGHRS and CDR2 YFSETQ. The CDR3 runs to 17 residues. For the CDR3, the DNA is TGCGCCAGCAGCTTGGTCGGCAGGGAAATATGGCGAGAGACCCAGTACTTC. Translating it yields CASSLVGREIWRETQYF.

The chain carries TRBV7-2 and TRBJ2-7, with unresolved D. This CDR3 spans 17 amino acids. The germline V gene has CDR1 SGHTA and CDR2 FQGNSA. The ends were cut back, 0 bases at V and 0 bases at J, with 15 bases in the middle. The CDR3 DNA follows: TGTGCCAGCAGCTTAGCTGACAACCGAGTCTTCTCCTACGAGCAGTACTTC. Amino acid sequence: CASSLADNRVFSYEQYF.

CDR3 region: CATLAGGPTDTQYF. In DNA form, the CDR3 reads TGTGCCACATTAGCGGGGGGCCCCACAGATACGCAGTATTTT. This chain joins TRBV7-8 and TRBJ2-3, with 10 bases identical to TRBD2. Trimming removed 10 bases from V and 2 bases from J; junction bases left unmatched: 6. CDR3 length: 14 amino acids. Germline V gene sequence: CDR1 SGHVS, CDR2 FQNEAQ.

The CDR3 sequence: CASSLAPLNTEAFF. The CDR3, as DNA: TGCGCCAGCAGCTTGGCCCCGTTGAACACTGAAGCTTTCTTT. The V call is TRBV5-1, the J call TRBJ1-1; no firm D call. Germline V lookup: CDR1 SGHRS, CDR2 YFSETQ. The CDR3 has 14 amino acids. The V gene lost 0 bases and the J gene lost 0 bases, with 6 bases spanning the gap.

The rearrangement links TRBV5-1 to TRBJ1-4; maybe TRBD1 (5 bases). The CDR3 is made up of 13 amino acids. Germline lookup yields CDR1 SGHRS and CDR2 YFSETQ. V was trimmed by 5 bases and J by 6 bases, leaving 11 bases between them. CDR3 DNA: TGCGCCAGCAGAGGGTCAGGGTATGAAAAACTGTTTTTT. Its translation is CASRGSGYEKLFF.

In its sample, this clonotype was seen a few times. The chain combines TRBV5-6 with TRBJ2-7; D is possibly TRBD2 (7 bases). Per the germline V gene, CDR1 is SGHDT and CDR2 is YYEEEE. V was shortened by 1 base and J by 2 bases, with 13 bases between the two germline ends. The CDR3 is 15 residues long. In DNA form, the CDR3 reads TGTGCCAGCAGCTTGACAGGGAGGGCCCCCTACGAGCAGTACTTC. Protein: CASSLTGRAPYEQYF.

V and J are TRBV27 and TRBJ2-6; D unresolved. The CDR3 sequence is 14 residues long. Germline lookup yields CDR1 MNHEY and CDR2 SMNVEV (reference sequence). Between the trimmed V and J ends, which lost 3 bases and 2 bases, there was a span of 5 bases. CDR3 in amino acids: CASSLLPGANVLTF. In DNA, the CDR3 is TGTGCCAGCAGTTTGCTTCCTGGGGCCAACGTCCTGACTTTC.

CDR3 sequence reads: CASSLGGTGRGNEQFF. CDR3 bases: TGTGCCAGCAGCTTAGGAGGGACAGGGAGAGGGAATGAGCAGTTCTTC. The chain uses TRBV7-3 and TRBJ2-1; TRBD1 agrees at 9 bases. The V gene's germline CDR1 is SGHTA and CDR2 FQGTGA. The length of the CDR3 is 16 residues. The V gene end was trimmed by 2 bases and the J gene end by 7 bases; junction bases not matched to a gene: 9.

The J gene is TRBJ1-2, the V gene TRBV29-1; D gene unclear. The V gene lost 5 bases and the J gene lost 6 bases, with 13 bases spanning the gap. This CDR3 has 12 amino acids. Germline CDR1 reads SQVTM; CDR2 reads ANQGSEA. The chain's CDR3 is CSVPAVFHGYTF. CDR3 bases: TGCAGCGTTCCCGCAGTTTTCCATGGCTACACCTTC.

The chain employs TRBV20-1 and TRBJ1-4; D is uncertain. The germline CDR1 and CDR2 sequences are DFQATT and SNEGSKA (reference sequence). Trimming cost V 0 bases and J 6 bases, with 11 bases left between them. The CDR3 has 14 residues. The DNA for the CDR3 is TGCAGTGCTAGAGATCCCCTCGGGGATGAAAAACTGTTTTTT. This gives the protein CSARDPLGDEKLFF.

J is TRBJ2-5 and V is TRBV9; TRBD1 or TRBD2 may be the D gene (5 bases each). V gave up 4 bases and J gave up 5 bases, with 21 bases separating them. The CDR3 length is 16 residues. Germline CDR1 is SGDLS and CDR2 is YYNGEE. The CDR3 sequence: CASSPGRGFGSETQYF. The CDR3 DNA follows: TGTGCCAGCAGCCCGGGACGGGGCTTCGGCTCCGAGACCCAGTACTTC.